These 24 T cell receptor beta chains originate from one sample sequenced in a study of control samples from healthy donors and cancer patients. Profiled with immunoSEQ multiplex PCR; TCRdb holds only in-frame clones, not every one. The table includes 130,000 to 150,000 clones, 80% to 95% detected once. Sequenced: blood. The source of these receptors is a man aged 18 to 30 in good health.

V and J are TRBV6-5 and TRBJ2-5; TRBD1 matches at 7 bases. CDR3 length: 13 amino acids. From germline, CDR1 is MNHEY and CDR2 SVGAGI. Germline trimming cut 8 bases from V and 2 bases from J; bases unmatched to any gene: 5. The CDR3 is CASLRQGQETQYF. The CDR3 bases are TGTGCCAGCCTTCGACAGGGTCAAGAGACCCAGTACTTC.

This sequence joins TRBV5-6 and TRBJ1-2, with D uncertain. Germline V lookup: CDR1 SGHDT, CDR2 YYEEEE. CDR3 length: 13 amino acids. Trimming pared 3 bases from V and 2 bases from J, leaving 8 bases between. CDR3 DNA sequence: TGTGCCAGCAGCTACTACAACAACTATGGCTACACCTTC. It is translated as CASSYYNNYGYTF.

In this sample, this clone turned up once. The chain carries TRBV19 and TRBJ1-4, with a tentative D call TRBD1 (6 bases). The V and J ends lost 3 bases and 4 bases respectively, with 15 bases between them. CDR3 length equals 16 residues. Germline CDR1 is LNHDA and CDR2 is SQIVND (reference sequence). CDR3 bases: TGTGCCAGTAGTATTACCTCGAGGGGGTATAATGAAAAACTGTTTTTT. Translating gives CASSITSRGYNEKLFF.

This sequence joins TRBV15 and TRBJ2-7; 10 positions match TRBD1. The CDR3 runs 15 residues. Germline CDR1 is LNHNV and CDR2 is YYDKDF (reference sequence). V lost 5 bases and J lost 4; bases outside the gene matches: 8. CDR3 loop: CATSDPTGGVYEQYF. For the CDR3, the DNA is TGTGCCACCAGCGACCCGACAGGGGGCGTTTACGAGCAGTACTTC.

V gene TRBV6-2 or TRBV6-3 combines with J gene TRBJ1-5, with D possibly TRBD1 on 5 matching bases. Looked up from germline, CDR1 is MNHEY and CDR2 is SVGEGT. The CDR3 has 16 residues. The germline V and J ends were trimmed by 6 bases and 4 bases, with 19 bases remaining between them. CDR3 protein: CASSPREGPANQPQHF. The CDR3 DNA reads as TGTGCCAGCAGCCCCAGAGAGGGGCCAGCTAATCAGCCCCAGCATTTT.

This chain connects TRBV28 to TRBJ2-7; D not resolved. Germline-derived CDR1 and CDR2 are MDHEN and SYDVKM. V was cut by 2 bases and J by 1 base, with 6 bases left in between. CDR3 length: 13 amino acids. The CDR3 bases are TGTGCCAGCAGTTTAGAGATTTCCTACGAGCAGTACTTC. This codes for CASSLEISYEQYF.

The CDR3 sequence: CASSVASGGELFF. The CDR3, as DNA: TGTGCCAGCAGCGTAGCTAGCGGCGGGGAGCTGTTTTTT. The V gene is TRBV9, the J gene TRBJ2-2, with 7 positions matching TRBD2. Germline CDR1 SGDLS, CDR2 YYNGEE. J gave up 7 bases and V 0 bases, and 0 bases lay outside the gene matches. This CDR3 comprises 13 residues.

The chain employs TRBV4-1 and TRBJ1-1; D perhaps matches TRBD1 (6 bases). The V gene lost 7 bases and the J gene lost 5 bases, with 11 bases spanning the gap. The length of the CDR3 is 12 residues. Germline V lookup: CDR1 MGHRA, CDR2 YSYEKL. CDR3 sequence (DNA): TGCGCCAGCACAACAGGGCAGACTGAAGCTTTCTTT. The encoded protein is CASTTGQTEAFF.

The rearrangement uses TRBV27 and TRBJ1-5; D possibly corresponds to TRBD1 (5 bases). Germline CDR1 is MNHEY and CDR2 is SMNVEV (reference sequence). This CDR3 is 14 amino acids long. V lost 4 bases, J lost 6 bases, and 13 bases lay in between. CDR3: CASSWRGAGQPQHF. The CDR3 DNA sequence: TGTGCCAGCAGTTGGAGGGGCGCGGGTCAGCCCCAGCATTTT.

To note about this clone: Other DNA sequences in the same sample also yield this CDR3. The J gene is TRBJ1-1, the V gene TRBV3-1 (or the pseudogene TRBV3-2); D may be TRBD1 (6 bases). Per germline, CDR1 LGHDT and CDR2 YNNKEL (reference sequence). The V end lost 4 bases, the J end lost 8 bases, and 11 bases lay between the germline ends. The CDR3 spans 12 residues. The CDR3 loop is CASSLGQLEAFF. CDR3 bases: TGTGCCAGCAGCCTCGGACAGCTGGAAGCTTTCTTT.

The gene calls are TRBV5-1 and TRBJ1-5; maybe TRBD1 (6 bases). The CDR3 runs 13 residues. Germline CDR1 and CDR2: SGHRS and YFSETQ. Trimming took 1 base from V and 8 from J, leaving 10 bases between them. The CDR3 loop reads CASSLTGFKPQHF. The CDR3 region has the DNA TGCGCCAGCAGCTTGACAGGGTTTAAGCCCCAGCATTTT.

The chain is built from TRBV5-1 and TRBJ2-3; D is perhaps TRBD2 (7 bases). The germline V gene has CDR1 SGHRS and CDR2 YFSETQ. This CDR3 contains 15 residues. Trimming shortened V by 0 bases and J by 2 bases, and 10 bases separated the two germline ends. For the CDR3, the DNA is TGCGCCAGCAGCTTGGCCGGGGGGCTCACAGATACGCAGTATTTT. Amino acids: CASSLAGGLTDTQYF.

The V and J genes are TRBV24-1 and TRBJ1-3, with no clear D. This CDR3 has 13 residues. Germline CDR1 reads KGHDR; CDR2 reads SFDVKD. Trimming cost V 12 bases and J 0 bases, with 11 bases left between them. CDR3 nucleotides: TGTGCCTCACCCCCAAGCTCTGGAAACACCATATATTTT. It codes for CASPPSSGNTIYF.

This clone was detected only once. CDR3 in amino acids: CASSGTGGNVGAEAFF. CDR3 nucleotide sequence: TGTGCCAGTAGTGGGACAGGGGGCAATGTTGGTGCTGAAGCTTTCTTT. This sequence joins TRBV19 and TRBJ1-1; 12 nucleotides match TRBD1. Germline V gives CDR1 LNHDA, CDR2 SQIVND (reference sequence). The CDR3 runs 16 residues. V lost 5 bases to trimming and J lost 6 bases; unmatched junction nucleotides: 10.

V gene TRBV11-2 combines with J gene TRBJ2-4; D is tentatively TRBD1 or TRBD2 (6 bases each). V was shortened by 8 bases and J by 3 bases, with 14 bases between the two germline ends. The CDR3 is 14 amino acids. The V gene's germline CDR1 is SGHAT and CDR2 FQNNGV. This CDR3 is CASVEGGIKNIQYF. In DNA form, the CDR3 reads TGTGCCAGCGTGGAAGGGGGGATCAAAAACATTCAGTACTTC.

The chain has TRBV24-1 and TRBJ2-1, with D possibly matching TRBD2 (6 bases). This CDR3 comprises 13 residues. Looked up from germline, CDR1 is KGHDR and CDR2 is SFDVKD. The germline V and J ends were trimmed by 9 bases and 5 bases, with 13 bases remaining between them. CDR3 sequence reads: CATGGKDNNEQFF. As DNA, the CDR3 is TGTGCCACCGGGGGGAAAGATAACAATGAGCAGTTCTTC.

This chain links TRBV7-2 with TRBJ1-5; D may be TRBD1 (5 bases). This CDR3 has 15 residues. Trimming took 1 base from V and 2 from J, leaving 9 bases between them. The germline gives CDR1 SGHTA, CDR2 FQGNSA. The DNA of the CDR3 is TGTGCCAGCAGCTTAGGGACCAGGGGCAATCAGCCCCAGCATTTT. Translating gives CASSLGTRGNQPQHF.

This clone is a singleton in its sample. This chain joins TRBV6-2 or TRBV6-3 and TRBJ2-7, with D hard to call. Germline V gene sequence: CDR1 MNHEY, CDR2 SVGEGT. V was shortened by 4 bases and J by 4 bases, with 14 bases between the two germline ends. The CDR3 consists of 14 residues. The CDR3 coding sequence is TGTGCCAGCAGTTTCGACTTCCCCGGTTACGAGCAGTACTTC. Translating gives CASSFDFPGYEQYF.

CDR3 DNA: TGCGCCAGCAGCTTGGAGGGCCAGGGAGGGATTATGAACACTGAAGCTTTCTTT. The encoded protein is CASSLEGQGGIMNTEAFF. The rearrangement links TRBV5-1 to TRBJ1-1, with D possibly TRBD1 on 5 matching bases. The CDR3 spans 18 residues. The ends were cut back, 0 bases at V and 0 bases at J, with 18 bases in the middle. Germline CDR1 reads SGHRS; CDR2 reads YFSETQ.

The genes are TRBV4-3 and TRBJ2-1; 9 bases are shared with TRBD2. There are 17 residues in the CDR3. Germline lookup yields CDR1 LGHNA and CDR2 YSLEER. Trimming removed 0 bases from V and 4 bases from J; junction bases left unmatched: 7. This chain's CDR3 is CASSQDQAAGGYNEQFF. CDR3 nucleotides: TGCGCCAGCAGCCAAGATCAGGCAGCGGGAGGATACAATGAGCAGTTCTTC.

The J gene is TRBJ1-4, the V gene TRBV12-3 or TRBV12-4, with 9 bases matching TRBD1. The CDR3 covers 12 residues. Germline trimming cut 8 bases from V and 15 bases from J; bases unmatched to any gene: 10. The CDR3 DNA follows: TGTGCCAGCGGGATACAGGGGGCTAAGGTGTTTTTT. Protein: CASGIQGAKVFF.

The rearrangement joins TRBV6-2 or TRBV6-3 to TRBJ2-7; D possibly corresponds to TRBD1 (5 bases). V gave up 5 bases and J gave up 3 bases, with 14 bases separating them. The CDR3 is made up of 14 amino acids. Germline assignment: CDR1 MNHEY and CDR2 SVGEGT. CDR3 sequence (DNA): TGTGCCAGCAGTCCAGGGTGGCCTCTCTACGAGCAGTACTTC. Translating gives CASSPGWPLYEQYF.

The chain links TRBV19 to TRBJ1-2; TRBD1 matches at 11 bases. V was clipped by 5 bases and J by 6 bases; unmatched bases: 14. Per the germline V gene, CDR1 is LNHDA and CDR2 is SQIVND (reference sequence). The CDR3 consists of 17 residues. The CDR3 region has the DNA TGTGCCAGTAGTTTCATCAACCCGGGACAGGGGGTTCATGGCTACACCTTC. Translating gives CASSFINPGQGVHGYTF.

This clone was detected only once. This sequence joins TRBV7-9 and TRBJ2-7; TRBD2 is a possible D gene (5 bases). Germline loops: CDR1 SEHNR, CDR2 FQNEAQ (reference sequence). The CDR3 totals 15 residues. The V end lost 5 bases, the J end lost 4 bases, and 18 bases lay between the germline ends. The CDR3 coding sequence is TGTGCCAGCAGCGCCCCACGTGCGGGTACTTACGAGCAGTACTTC. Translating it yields CASSAPRAGTYEQYF.